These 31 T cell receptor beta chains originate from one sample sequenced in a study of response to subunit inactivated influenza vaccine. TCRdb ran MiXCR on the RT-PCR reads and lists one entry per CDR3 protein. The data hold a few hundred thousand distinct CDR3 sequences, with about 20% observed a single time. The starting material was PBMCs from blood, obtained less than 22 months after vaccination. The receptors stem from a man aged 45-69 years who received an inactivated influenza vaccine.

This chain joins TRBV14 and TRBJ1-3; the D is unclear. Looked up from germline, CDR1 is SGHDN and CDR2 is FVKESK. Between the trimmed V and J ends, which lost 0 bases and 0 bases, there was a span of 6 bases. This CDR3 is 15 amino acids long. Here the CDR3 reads CASSQEPYSGNTIYF. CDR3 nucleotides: TGTGCCAGCAGCCAAGAACCTTACTCTGGAAACACCATATATTTT.

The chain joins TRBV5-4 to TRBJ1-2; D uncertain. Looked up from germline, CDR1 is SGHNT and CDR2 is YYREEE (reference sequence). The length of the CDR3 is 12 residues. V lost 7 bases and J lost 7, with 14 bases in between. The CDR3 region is CASPAARGGYTF. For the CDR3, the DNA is TGTGCCAGCCCGGCTGCACGAGGTGGCTACACCTTC.

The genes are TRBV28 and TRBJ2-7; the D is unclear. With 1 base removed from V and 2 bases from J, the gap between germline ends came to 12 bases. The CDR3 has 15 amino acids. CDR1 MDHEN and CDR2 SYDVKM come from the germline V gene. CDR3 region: CASSLSTVTPYEQYF. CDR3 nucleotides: TGTGCCAGCAGTTTATCCACGGTGACCCCCTACGAGCAGTACTTC.

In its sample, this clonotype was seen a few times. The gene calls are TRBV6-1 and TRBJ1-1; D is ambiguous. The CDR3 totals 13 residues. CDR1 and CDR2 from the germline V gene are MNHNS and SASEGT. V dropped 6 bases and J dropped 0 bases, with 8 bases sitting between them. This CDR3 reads CASRTTMNTEAFF. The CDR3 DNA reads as TGTGCCAGCAGAACTACGATGAACACTGAAGCTTTCTTT.

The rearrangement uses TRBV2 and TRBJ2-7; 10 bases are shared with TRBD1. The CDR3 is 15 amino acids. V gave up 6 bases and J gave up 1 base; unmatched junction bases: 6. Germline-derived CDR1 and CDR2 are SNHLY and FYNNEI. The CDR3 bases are TGTGCCAGCAGCCAAGACAGGGGGCGATCCTACGAGCAGTACTTC. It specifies CASSQDRGRSYEQYF.

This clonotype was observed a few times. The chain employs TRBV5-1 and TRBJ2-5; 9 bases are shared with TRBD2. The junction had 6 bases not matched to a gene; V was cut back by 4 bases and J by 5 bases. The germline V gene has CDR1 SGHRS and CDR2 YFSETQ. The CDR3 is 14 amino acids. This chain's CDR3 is CASSVSGSDETQYF. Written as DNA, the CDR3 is TGCGCCAGCAGCGTTAGCGGGAGCGACGAGACCCAGTACTTC.

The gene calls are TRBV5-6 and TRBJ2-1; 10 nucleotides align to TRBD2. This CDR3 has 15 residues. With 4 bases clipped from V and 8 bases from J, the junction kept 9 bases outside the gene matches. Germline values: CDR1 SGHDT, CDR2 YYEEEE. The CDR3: CASSRSGRVIDEQFF. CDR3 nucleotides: TGTGCCAGCAGCCGGAGCGGGAGGGTCATCGATGAGCAGTTCTTC.

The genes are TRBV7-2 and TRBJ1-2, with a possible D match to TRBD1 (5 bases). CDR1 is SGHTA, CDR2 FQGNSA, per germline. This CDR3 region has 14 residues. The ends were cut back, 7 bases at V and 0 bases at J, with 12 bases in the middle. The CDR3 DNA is TGTGCCAGCATGGGACCGCCGACTAACTATGGCTACACCTTC. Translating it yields CASMGPPTNYGYTF.

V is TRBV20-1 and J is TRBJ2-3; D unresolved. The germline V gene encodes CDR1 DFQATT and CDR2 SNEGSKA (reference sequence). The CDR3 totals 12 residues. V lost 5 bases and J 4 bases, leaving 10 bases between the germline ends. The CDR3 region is CSASSLPDTQYF. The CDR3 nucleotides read TGCAGTGCTTCGTCTCTCCCAGATACGCAGTATTTT.

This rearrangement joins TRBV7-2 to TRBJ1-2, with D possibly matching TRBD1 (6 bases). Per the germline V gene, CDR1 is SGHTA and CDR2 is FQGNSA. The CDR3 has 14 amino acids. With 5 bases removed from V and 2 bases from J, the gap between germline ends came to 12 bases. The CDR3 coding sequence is TGTGCCAGCAGCCGCCGGACAGAGAACTATGGCTACACCTTC. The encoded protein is CASSRRTENYGYTF.

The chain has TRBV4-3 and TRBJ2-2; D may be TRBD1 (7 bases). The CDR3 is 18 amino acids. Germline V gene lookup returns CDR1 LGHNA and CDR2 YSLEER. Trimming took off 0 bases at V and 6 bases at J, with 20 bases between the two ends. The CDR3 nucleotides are TGCGCCAGCAGCCAAGATGGTCTCGGAGGGGGCGATTCCGGGGAGCTGTTTTTT. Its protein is CASSQDGLGGGDSGELFF.

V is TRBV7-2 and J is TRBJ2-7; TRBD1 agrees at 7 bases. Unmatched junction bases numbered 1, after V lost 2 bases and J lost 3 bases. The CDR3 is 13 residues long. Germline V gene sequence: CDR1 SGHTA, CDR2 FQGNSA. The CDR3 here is CASSLQGVYEQYF. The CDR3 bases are TGTGCCAGCAGCTTACAGGGGGTCTACGAGCAGTACTTC. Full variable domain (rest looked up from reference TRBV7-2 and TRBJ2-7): GAGVSQSPSNKVTEKGKDVELRCDPISGHTALYWYRQSLGQGLEFLIYFQGNSAPDKSGLPSDRFSAERTGGSVSTLTIQRTQQEDSAVYLCASSLQGVYEQYFGPGTRLTVT.

CDR3 sequence (DNA): TGTGCCAGCAGCCAAGATCTTAATAGGCTAGCCAAAAACATTCAGTACTTC. It is translated as CASSQDLNRLAKNIQYF. The genes are TRBV4-2 and TRBJ2-4; D is ambiguous. Germline-derived CDR1 and CDR2 are LGHNA and YNFKEQ. V lost 0 bases and J 0 bases, leaving 12 bases between the germline ends. This CDR3 is built from 17 residues.

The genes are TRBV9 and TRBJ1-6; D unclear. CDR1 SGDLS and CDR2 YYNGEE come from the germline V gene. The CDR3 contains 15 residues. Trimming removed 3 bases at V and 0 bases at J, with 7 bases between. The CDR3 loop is CASSGSLSYNSPLHF. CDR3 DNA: TGTGCCAGCAGCGGAAGCCTCTCCTATAATTCACCCCTCCACTTT.

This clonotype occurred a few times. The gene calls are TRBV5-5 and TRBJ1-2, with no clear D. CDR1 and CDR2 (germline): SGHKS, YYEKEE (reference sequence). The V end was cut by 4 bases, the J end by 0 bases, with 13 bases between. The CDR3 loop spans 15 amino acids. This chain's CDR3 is CASSPDALANYGYTF. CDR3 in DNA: TGTGCCAGCAGCCCGGACGCGTTAGCTAACTATGGCTACACCTTC.

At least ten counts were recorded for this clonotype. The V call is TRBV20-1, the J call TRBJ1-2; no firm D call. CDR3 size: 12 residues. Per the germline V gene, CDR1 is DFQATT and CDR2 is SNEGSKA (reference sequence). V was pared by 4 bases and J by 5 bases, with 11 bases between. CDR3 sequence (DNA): TGCAGTGCTAAAGTGGACCATTATGGCTACACCTTC. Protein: CSAKVDHYGYTF.

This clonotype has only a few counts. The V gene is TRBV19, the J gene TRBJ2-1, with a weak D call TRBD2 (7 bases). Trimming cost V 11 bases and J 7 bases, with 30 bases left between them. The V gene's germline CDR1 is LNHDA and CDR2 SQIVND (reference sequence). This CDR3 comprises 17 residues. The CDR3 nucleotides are TGTGCCTGTCGTGAAAGGGGGGGGCGAAGTCTTGGGAATGAGCAGTTCTTC. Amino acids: CACRERGGRSLGNEQFF.

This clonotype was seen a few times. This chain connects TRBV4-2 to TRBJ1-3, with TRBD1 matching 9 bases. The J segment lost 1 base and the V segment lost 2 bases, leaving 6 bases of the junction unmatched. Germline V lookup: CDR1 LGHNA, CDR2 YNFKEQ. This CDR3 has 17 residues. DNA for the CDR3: TGTGCCAGCAGCCAACGGGACAGGGACTATTCTGGAAACACCATATATTTT. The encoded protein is CASSQRDRDYSGNTIYF.

DNA for the CDR3: TGTGCCAGCAGTTACGATACAGGGGGGCCGAACACTGAAGCTTTCTTT. Amino acids: CASSYDTGGPNTEAFF. The chain combines TRBV6-5 with TRBJ1-1; 8 positions agree with TRBD1. This CDR3 is 16 amino acids long. CDR1 and CDR2 (germline): MNHEY, SVGAGI. Unmatched junction bases numbered 6, after V lost 2 bases and J lost 1 base.

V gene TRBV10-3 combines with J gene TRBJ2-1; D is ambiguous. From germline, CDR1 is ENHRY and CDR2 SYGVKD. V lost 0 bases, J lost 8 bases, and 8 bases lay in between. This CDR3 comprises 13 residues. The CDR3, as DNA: TGTGCCATCAGTGAGTCGGGGATGGATGAGCAGTTCTTC. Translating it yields CAISESGMDEQFF.

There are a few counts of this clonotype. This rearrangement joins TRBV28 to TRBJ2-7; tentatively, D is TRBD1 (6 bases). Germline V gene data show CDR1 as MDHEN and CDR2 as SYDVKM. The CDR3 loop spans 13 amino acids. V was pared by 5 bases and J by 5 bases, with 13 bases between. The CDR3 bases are TGTGCCAGCAGTACAACAGGGTTTAACGAGCAGTACTTC. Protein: CASSTTGFNEQYF. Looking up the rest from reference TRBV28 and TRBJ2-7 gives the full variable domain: DVKVTQSSRYLVKRTGEKVFLECVQDMDHENMFWYRQDPGLGLRLIYFSYDVKMKEKGDIPEGYSVSREKKERFSLILESASTNQTSMYLCASSTTGFNEQYFGPGTRLTVT.

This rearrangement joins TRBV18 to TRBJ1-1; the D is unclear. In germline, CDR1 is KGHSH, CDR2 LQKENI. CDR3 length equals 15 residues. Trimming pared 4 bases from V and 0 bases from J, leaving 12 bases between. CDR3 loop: CASSRVEGLNTEAFF. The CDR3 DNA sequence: TGTGCCAGCTCACGGGTCGAAGGGTTGAACACTGAAGCTTTCTTT.

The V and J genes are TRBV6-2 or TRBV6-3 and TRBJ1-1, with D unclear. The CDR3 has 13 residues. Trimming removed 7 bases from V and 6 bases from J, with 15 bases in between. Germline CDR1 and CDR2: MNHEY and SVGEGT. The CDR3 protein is CASNPALRSEAFF. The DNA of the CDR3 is TGTGCCAGCAACCCGGCCCTCAGGTCTGAAGCTTTCTTT.

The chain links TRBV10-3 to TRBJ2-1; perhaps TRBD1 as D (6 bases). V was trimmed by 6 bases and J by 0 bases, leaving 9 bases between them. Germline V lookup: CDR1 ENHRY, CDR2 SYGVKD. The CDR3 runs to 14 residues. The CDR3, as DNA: TGTGCCATCAGACGACAGGTCTCCTACAATGAGCAGTTCTTC. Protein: CAIRRQVSYNEQFF.

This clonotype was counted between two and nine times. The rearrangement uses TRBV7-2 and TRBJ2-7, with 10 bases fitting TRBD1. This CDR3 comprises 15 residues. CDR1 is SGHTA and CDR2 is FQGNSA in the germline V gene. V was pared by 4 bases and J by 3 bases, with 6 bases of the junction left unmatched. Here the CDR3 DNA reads TGTGCCAGCAGCTACCGGGACAGGGGAAACTACGAGCAGTACTTC. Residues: CASSYRDRGNYEQYF.

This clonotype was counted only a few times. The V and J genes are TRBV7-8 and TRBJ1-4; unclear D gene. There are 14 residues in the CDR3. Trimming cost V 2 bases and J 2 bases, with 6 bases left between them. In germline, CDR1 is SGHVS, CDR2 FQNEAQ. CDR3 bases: TGTGCCAGCAGCTTACGGGTGACTAATGAAAAACTGTTTTTT. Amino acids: CASSLRVTNEKLFF.

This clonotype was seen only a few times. Written as DNA, the CDR3 is TGTGCCAGCAGCTTACGGGCCCCTTCACCCCTCCACTTT. Protein product: CASSLRAPSPLHF. This sequence joins TRBV7-2 and TRBJ1-6, with no clear D. V was clipped by 2 bases and J by 9 bases, with 8 bases between them. The germline CDR1 and CDR2 sequences are SGHTA and FQGNSA. The CDR3 runs to 13 residues. The full variable domain, rest sourced from reference TRBV7-2 and TRBJ1-6, is GAGVSQSPSNKVTEKGKDVELRCDPISGHTALYWYRQSLGQGLEFLIYFQGNSAPDKSGLPSDRFSAERTGGSVSTLTIQRTQQEDSAVYLCASSLRAPSPLHFGNGTRLTVT.

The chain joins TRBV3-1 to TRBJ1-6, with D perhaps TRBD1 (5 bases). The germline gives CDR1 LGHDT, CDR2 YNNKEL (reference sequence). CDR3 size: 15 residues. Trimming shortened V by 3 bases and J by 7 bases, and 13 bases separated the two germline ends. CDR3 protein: CASSHGAATNSPLHF. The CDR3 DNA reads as TGTGCCAGCAGCCACGGGGCAGCGACCAATTCACCCCTCCACTTT.

This CDR3 reads CASSPRLDHTYEQYF. In nucleotides, the CDR3 is TGTGCCAGCAGCCCCCGACTCGATCATACCTACGAGCAGTACTTC. V and J are TRBV3-1 and TRBJ2-7; D gene uncertain. This CDR3 comprises 15 residues. V shed 4 bases and J shed 2 bases, with 15 bases lying between them. Per the germline V gene, CDR1 is LGHDT and CDR2 is YNNKEL (reference sequence).

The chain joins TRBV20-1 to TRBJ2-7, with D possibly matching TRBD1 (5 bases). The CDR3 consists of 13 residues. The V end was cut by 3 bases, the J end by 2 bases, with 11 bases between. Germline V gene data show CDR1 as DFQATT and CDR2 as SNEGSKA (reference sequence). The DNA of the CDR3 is TGCAGTGCTAGTGGGGCGGCCACCTACGAGCAGTACTTC. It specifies CSASGAATYEQYF.

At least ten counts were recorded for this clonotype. Written as DNA, the CDR3 is TGTGCCAGCAGCTTCGGAGACAGGGGTGAAGCTTTCTTT. It codes for CASSFGDRGEAFF. The V and J genes are TRBV7-9 and TRBJ1-1; 8 positions agree with TRBD1. CDR1 and CDR2 (germline): SEHNR, FQNEAQ (reference sequence). The V and J ends lost 3 bases and 7 bases, in that order; junction bases with no gene match: 4. CDR3 length equals 13 residues.